One sample yielded the 30 T cell receptor beta chains listed below, sequenced in a study of T cell responses to AZD1222 COVID-19 vaccine. Produced via immunoSEQ multiplex PCR; TCRdb's table is partial and in-frame only. The sample contains about 130,000 clones, over 85% of which appear only once. The specimen comprised peripheral blood, sampled on day 0 of AZD1222 vaccination. The receptors come from an adult in good health.

This clone was seen a single time. The chain has TRBV30 and TRBJ1-2; D not resolved. The CDR3 spans 12 residues. Trimming shortened V by 4 bases and J by 2 bases, and 8 bases separated the two germline ends. The germline CDR1 and CDR2 sequences are GTSNPN and SVGIG (reference sequence). CDR3 protein: CAWTEVNYGYTF. The CDR3 DNA reads TGTGCCTGGACAGAGGTGAACTATGGCTACACCTTC.

This chain connects TRBV15 to TRBJ1-2; D uncertain. CDR1 is LNHNV and CDR2 is YYDKDF in the germline V gene (reference sequence). This CDR3 has 15 residues. V lost 1 base and J lost 1, with 10 bases in between. CDR3: CATSRGLLINYGYTF. CDR3 DNA: TGTGCCACCAGCAGAGGATTGTTGATTAACTATGGCTACACCTTC.

The chain has TRBV19 and TRBJ1-1, with D maybe TRBD1 (5 bases). Trimming shortened V by 4 bases and J by 3 bases, and 18 bases separated the two germline ends. The CDR3 consists of 16 residues. Germline CDR1 and CDR2: LNHDA and SQIVND (reference sequence). The CDR3 protein is CASSRRDGGRYTEAFF. CDR3 sequence (DNA): TGTGCCAGTAGTAGAAGGGACGGGGGACGATACACTGAAGCTTTCTTT. Complete variable domain (other parts from reference TRBV19 and TRBJ1-1): DGGITQSPKYLFRKEGQNVTLSCEQNLNHDAMYWYRQDPGQGLRLIYYSQIVNDFQKGDIAEGYSVSREKKESFPLTVTSAQKNPTAFYLCASSRRDGGRYTEAFFGQGTRLTVV.

The chain has TRBV24-1 and TRBJ2-1; D gene uncertain. The germline V and J ends were trimmed by 5 bases and 2 bases, with 12 bases remaining between them. In germline, CDR1 is KGHDR, CDR2 SFDVKD. CDR3 size: 15 residues. The CDR3 reads CATSVGPTPYNEQFF. Here the CDR3 DNA reads TGTGCCACCAGTGTGGGCCCTACGCCCTACAATGAGCAGTTCTTC.

The chain uses TRBV10-1 and TRBJ2-3; TRBD2 matches 7 bases. CDR1 is WNHNN and CDR2 is SYGVQD in the germline V gene (reference sequence). The ends lost 5 bases at V and 0 bases at J; junction bases unmatched: 14. The CDR3 totals 18 residues. The DNA of the CDR3 is TGCGCCAGCAGTTCTAAGAGAAGAGCTAGCGGAAGCACAGATACGCAGTATTTT. Translation gives CASSSKRRASGSTDTQYF.

The chain links TRBV20-1 to TRBJ1-5; 7 bases are a match to TRBD1. Germline CDR1 reads DFQATT; CDR2 reads SNEGSKA (reference sequence). Trimming took 3 bases from V and 3 from J; bases not matched to a gene: 8. There are 15 residues in the CDR3. CDR3: CSASQRQGFNQPQHF. CDR3 coding DNA: TGCAGTGCTAGTCAACGACAGGGCTTCAATCAGCCCCAGCATTTT.

This chain uses TRBV30 with TRBJ1-2; D is unresolved. The length of the CDR3 is 14 residues. Germline lookup yields CDR1 GTSNPN and CDR2 SVGIG (reference sequence). Trimming removed 0 bases at V and 4 bases at J, with 12 bases between. Written as DNA, the CDR3 is TGTGCCTGGAGTGTACTGAGGGAAATCTATGGCTACACCTTC. This codes for CAWSVLREIYGYTF.

J is TRBJ2-7 and V is TRBV18; D remains unclear. Looked up from germline, CDR1 is KGHSH and CDR2 is LQKENI. The CDR3 is 14 residues long. Trimming took off 2 bases at V and 3 bases at J, with 11 bases between the two ends. CDR3 nucleotide sequence: TGTGCCAGCTCACCATCAGGCGGCGGCTACGAGCAGTACTTC. Amino acid sequence: CASSPSGGGYEQYF.

CDR3 coding DNA: TGCAGCGTTGTGACGGGGGGCGGGCAGCCCCAGCATTTT. It encodes CSVVTGGGQPQHF. V usage is TRBV29-1 and J usage is TRBJ1-5; D might be TRBD1 (6 bases). With 4 bases removed from V and 7 bases from J, the gap between germline ends came to 14 bases. The CDR3 length is 13 residues. In germline, CDR1 is SQVTM, CDR2 ANQGSEA.

The chain links TRBV19 to TRBJ2-2; 9 bases are a match to TRBD1. The junction had 5 bases not matched to a gene; V was cut back by 7 bases and J by 5 bases. Germline CDR1 LNHDA, CDR2 SQIVND (reference sequence). The CDR3 totals 14 residues. CDR3 residues: CASIRDRVTGELFF. The CDR3 coding sequence is TGTGCCAGTATTAGGGACAGGGTGACCGGGGAGCTGTTTTTT.

This clone was recorded only once. This chain links TRBV28 with TRBJ1-5; 9 positions agree with TRBD1. The CDR3 has 15 residues. V shed 5 bases and J 7 bases; nucleotides not matched to a gene: 9. CDR1 is MDHEN, CDR2 SYDVKM, per germline. This chain's CDR3 is CASSPGQGRVQPQHF. The CDR3, as DNA: TGTGCCAGCAGTCCAGGACAGGGGCGAGTGCAGCCCCAGCATTTT. The variable domain in full, with the rest retrieved from reference TRBV28 and TRBJ1-5, is DVKVTQSSRYLVKRTGEKVFLECVQDMDHENMFWYRQDPGLGLRLIYFSYDVKMKEKGDIPEGYSVSREKKERFSLILESASTNQTSMYLCASSPGQGRVQPQHFGDGTRLSIL.

J is TRBJ1-1 and V is TRBV7-2; 11 bases map to TRBD1. Trimming at V came to 4 bases and at J to 4 bases, leaving 8 bases not matched to a gene. CDR3 size: 16 residues. Germline V lookup: CDR1 SGHTA, CDR2 FQGNSA. The CDR3 bases are TGTGCCAGCAGCTCGCGGACAGGGGGCTCGGGCACTGAAGCTTTCTTT. Its protein is CASSSRTGGSGTEAFF.

This chain joins TRBV24-1 and TRBJ1-3; TRBD1 is a possible D gene (5 bases). The CDR3 is 16 residues long. Trimming stripped 3 bases from V and 7 bases from J, with 18 bases between. Per the germline V gene, CDR1 is KGHDR and CDR2 is SFDVKD. CDR3 sequence reads: CATSDPWAGDGNTIYF. The CDR3 DNA reads TGTGCCACCAGTGATCCCTGGGCGGGGGACGGGAACACCATATATTTT.

The chain employs TRBV6-2 or TRBV6-3 and TRBJ1-1; TRBD1 aligns across 9 bases. The CDR3 consists of 13 residues. The germline V gene has CDR1 MNHEY and CDR2 SVGEGT. V lost 5 bases to trimming and J lost 8 bases; unmatched junction nucleotides: 6. The CDR3 loop reads CASSNAGQGEAFF. CDR3 bases: TGTGCCAGCAGTAACGCAGGACAGGGGGAAGCTTTCTTT.

The J gene is TRBJ1-2, the V gene TRBV29-1; 8 bases map to TRBD1. Per the germline V gene, CDR1 is SQVTM and CDR2 is ANQGSEA. The V gene end was trimmed by 6 bases and the J gene end by 2 bases; junction bases not matched to a gene: 11. The CDR3 extends over 15 amino acids. The CDR3 DNA is TGCAGCGTCGACATTTCCGGGACAGGAAACTATGGCTACACCTTC. Translation: CSVDISGTGNYGYTF.

Only a few counts were recorded for this clone. The chain joins TRBV28 to TRBJ1-2; D is undetermined. The V end was cut by 6 bases, the J end by 2 bases, with 10 bases between. Germline V gene lookup returns CDR1 MDHEN and CDR2 SYDVKM. The CDR3 loop spans 13 amino acids. In DNA, the CDR3 is TGTGCCAGCAGCAAAACAGAAAACTATGGCTACACCTTC. This codes for CASSKTENYGYTF.

V usage is TRBV28 and J usage is TRBJ2-1, with TRBD2 identical over 11 bases. CDR1 is MDHEN, CDR2 SYDVKM, per germline. Unmatched junction bases numbered 1, after V lost 8 bases and J lost 1 base. The CDR3 sequence is 14 residues long. The DNA of the CDR3 is TGTGCCAGCGGGACTAGCGGTTCCTACAATGAGCAGTTCTTC. It codes for CASGTSGSYNEQFF.

This chain uses TRBV7-9 with TRBJ2-3, with 11 positions matching TRBD2. V was pared by 1 base and J by 8 bases, with 11 bases of the junction left unmatched. From germline, CDR1 is SEHNR and CDR2 FQNEAQ (reference sequence). The CDR3 is 17 residues long. CDR3 in DNA: TGTGCCAGCAGCTTAGTCGCTAGCGGGAGGCCACCGGGTACGCAGTATTTT. Amino acids: CASSLVASGRPPGTQYF.

The chain uses TRBV12-3 or TRBV12-4 and TRBJ2-2; the D is unclear. The CDR3 is 12 residues long. Trimming removed 6 bases at V and 11 bases at J, with 13 bases between. CDR3 nucleotide sequence: TGTGCCAGCAGCTTTACAATCACCGAGCTGTTTTTT. Amino acid sequence: CASSFTITELFF.

The chain carries TRBV19 and TRBJ1-1; weak D call: TRBD1 (5 bases). The CDR3 runs 13 residues. V was pared by 7 bases and J by 5 bases, with 14 bases between. The germline CDR1 and CDR2 sequences are LNHDA and SQIVND (reference sequence). The CDR3 sequence is CASIRASGTEAFF. CDR3 coding DNA: TGTGCCAGTATCAGGGCTTCGGGGACTGAAGCTTTCTTT.

The chain carries TRBV9 and TRBJ2-3, with 11 positions matching TRBD2. V trimming: 0 bases; J trimming: 1 base; junction bases outside the gene matches: 4. Germline V gene data show CDR1 as SGDLS and CDR2 as YYNGEE. The CDR3 sequence is 17 residues long. Written as DNA, the CDR3 is TGTGCCAGCAGCGTAGCATCGGGACTAGCGGGCACAGATACGCAGTATTTT. It is translated as CASSVASGLAGTDTQYF.

In regard to this clone: Relative to the germline gene, one junction end is altered; a read error may explain this. V is TRBV28 and J is TRBJ2-7; D gene unclear. CDR3 length: 11 amino acids. Germline loops: CDR1 MDHEN, CDR2 SYDVKM. CDR3 residues: CASSSTYGQYF. Written as DNA, the CDR3 is TGTGCCAGCAGTTCAACCTACGGGCAGTACTTC.

The count of this clone is one. V usage is TRBV27 and J usage is TRBJ2-1; D remains unclear. Trimming took 5 bases from V and 4 from J, leaving 12 bases between them. The CDR3 is 14 residues long. CDR1 is MNHEY, CDR2 SMNVEV, per germline (reference sequence). The CDR3 DNA sequence: TGTGCCAGCAGTCCGGCAGGCCTTTACAATGAGCAGTTCTTC. Its protein product is CASSPAGLYNEQFF.

The chain has TRBV12-3 or TRBV12-4 and TRBJ1-1; D is undetermined. This CDR3 is 13 amino acids long. Trimming took 3 bases from V and 5 from J, leaving 10 bases between them. The DNA for the CDR3 is TGTGCCAGCAGTTTTCAGCCGGTTACTGAAGCTTTCTTT. It codes for CASSFQPVTEAFF.

The V call is TRBV5-1, the J call TRBJ1-1, with D hard to call. CDR1 and CDR2 (germline): SGHRS, YFSETQ. Deletions cut 0 bases from V and 4 bases from J, with 13 bases between. This CDR3 has 15 residues. The CDR3: CASSLGPGRPTEAFF. In nucleotides, the CDR3 is TGCGCCAGCAGCTTGGGGCCGGGCCGCCCCACTGAAGCTTTCTTT. Variable domain in full (rest from reference TRBV5-1 and TRBJ1-1): KAGVTQTPRYLIKTRGQQVTLSCSPISGHRSVSWYQQTPGQGLQFLFEYFSETQRNKGNFPGRFSGRQFSNSRSEMNVSTLELGDSALYLCASSLGPGRPTEAFFGQGTRLTVV.

This clone has a single count. The V call is TRBV20-1, the J call TRBJ2-1; TRBD1 is a possible D gene (6 bases). The CDR3 covers 14 residues. V was trimmed by 3 bases and J by 9 bases, leaving 18 bases between them. Germline loops: CDR1 DFQATT, CDR2 SNEGSKA (reference sequence). This CDR3 reads CSASQGGIFGEQFF. The CDR3 nucleotides read TGCAGTGCTAGTCAAGGGGGTATCTTTGGTGAGCAGTTCTTC.

V gene TRBV2 combines with J gene TRBJ2-7; no clear D. The CDR3 consists of 17 residues. Germline-derived CDR1 and CDR2 are SNHLY and FYNNEI. Trimming left V 0 bases short and J 2 bases short, with 17 bases between. The CDR3 here is CASSEALVGRRAYEQYF. Here the CDR3 DNA reads TGTGCCAGCAGTGAAGCTTTGGTTGGACGTAGGGCCTACGAGCAGTACTTC.

V usage is TRBV6-5 and J usage is TRBJ2-5; tentatively, D is TRBD1 or TRBD2 (6 bases each). There are 13 residues in the CDR3. The V and J ends lost 8 bases and 7 bases respectively, with 17 bases between them. Per germline, CDR1 MNHEY and CDR2 SVGAGI. The CDR3 here is CASFPGGATTQYF. In DNA form, the CDR3 reads TGTGCCAGCTTTCCCGGGGGCGCGACGACCCAGTACTTC.

This rearrangement joins TRBV18 to TRBJ1-1; D is unclear. Trimming took 3 bases from V and 5 from J, leaving 19 bases between them. This CDR3 is built from 16 residues. Germline lookup yields CDR1 KGHSH and CDR2 LQKENI. The CDR3 DNA sequence: TGTGCCAGCTCACCTGGCGGGGATCGAAGGAGGACTGAAGCTTTCTTT. This codes for CASSPGGDRRRTEAFF.

This clone occurred once. The chain links TRBV9 to TRBJ1-4; D not resolved. Germline V gene sequence: CDR1 SGDLS, CDR2 YYNGEE. This CDR3 is built from 16 residues. V was shortened by 1 base and J by 0 bases, with 10 bases between the two germline ends. Here the CDR3 DNA reads TGTGCCAGCAGCGTAAACAGACTATCAACTAATGAAAAACTGTTTTTT. It translates to CASSVNRLSTNEKLFF.